This T cell receptor beta chain was captured by sequencing in a study of T cell responses to AZD1222 COVID-19 vaccine. Findings of the study overall: When two AZD1222 doses had been given, Spike-specific TCR breadth and depth rose. Only 5 or 6 individuals given AZD1222 were seropositive at baseline.

Sequencing was performed with immunoSEQ multiplex PCR; in TCRdb, only in-frame clones are kept and a portion is missing. The table records 150,000 to 200,000 clones, 80% to 95% of them present only once. Comments on this clone: Its target is unknown.

Germline CDR1 reads GTSNPN; CDR2 reads SVGIG (reference sequence). The CDR3 runs to 13 residues. V gave up 6 bases and J gave up 2 bases, with 11 bases separating them. The sequence derives from an adult in good health. The sequenced sample was peripheral blood, obtained on day 0 of AZD1222 vaccination. This rearrangement joins TRBV30 to TRBJ1-5, with unresolved D. In DNA form, the CDR3 reads TGTGCCTGTCAAGGCGGAGGCAATCAGCCCCAGCATTTT. Its protein product is CACQGGGNQPQHF.